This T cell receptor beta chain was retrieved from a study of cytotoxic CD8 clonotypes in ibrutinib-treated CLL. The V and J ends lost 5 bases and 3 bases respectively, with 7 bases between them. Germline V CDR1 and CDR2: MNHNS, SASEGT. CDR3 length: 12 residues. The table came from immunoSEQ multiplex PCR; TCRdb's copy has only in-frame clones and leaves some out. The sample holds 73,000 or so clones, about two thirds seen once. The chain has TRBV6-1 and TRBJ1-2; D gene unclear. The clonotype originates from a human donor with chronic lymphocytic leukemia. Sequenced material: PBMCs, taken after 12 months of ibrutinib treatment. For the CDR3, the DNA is TGTGCCAGCAGTAAGGGTGACTATGGCTACACCTTC. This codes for CASSKGDYGYTF.